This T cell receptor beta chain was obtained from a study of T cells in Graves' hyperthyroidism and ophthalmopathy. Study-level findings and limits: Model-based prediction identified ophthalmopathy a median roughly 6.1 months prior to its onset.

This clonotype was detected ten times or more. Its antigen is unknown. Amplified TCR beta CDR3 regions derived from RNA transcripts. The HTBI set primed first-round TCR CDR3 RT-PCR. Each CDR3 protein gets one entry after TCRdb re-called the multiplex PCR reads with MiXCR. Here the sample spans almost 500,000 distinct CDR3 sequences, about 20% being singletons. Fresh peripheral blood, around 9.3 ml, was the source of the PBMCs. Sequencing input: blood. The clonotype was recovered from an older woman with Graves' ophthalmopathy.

CDR3 protein: CASSLTGESNQPQHF. Written as DNA, the CDR3 is TGTGCCAGCAGTTTAACAGGGGAGAGCAATCAGCCCCAGCATTTT. The rearrangement joins TRBV12-3 or TRBV12-4 to TRBJ1-5, with 7 bases aligning to TRBD1. CDR3 length: 15 residues. V shed 2 bases, J shed 1 base, and the junction held 2 bases outside the gene matches.